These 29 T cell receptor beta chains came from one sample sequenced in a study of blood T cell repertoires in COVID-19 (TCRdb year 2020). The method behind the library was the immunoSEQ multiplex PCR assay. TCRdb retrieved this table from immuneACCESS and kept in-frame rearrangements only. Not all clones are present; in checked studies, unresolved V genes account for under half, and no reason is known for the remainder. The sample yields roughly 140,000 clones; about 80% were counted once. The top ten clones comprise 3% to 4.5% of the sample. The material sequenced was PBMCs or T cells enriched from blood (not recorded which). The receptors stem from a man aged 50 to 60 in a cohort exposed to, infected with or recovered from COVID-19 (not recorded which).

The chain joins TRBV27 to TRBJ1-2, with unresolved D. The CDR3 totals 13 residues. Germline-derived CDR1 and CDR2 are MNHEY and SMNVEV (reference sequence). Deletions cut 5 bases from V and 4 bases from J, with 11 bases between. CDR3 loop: CASSPAMSYGYTF. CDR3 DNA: TGTGCCAGCAGTCCTGCGATGAGCTATGGCTACACCTTC.

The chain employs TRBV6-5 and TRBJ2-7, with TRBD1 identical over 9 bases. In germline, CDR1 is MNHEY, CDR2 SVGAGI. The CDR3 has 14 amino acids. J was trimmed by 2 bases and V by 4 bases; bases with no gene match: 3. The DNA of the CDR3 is TGTGCCAGCAGTTCCGGGACAGGGCCCTACGAGCAGTACTTC. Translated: CASSSGTGPYEQYF.

CDR3 sequence reads: CASSAFSSGKDTQYF. For the CDR3, the DNA is TGTGCCAGCAGCGCCTTTTCTAGCGGCAAAGATACGCAGTATTTT. The chain links TRBV9 to TRBJ2-3, with 7 bases that match TRBD2. CDR3 length: 15 amino acids. Losses at the gene ends were 3 bases for V and 5 bases for J; bases not matched to a gene: 9. Germline CDR1 reads SGDLS; CDR2 reads YYNGEE.

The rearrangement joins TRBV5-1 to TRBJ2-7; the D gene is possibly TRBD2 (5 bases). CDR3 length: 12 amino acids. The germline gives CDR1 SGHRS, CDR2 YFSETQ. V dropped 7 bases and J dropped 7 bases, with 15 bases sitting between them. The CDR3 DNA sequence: TGCGCCAGCGGAACTAGTACTCTGGAGCAGTACTTC. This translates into CASGTSTLEQYF.

The CDR3 loop is CASSQDRGPNEKLFF. The CDR3 nucleotides are TGTGCCAGCAGCCAGGACAGGGGCCCTAATGAAAAACTGTTTTTT. The rearrangement uses TRBV5-4 and TRBJ1-4; 9 nucleotides align to TRBD1. CDR1 and CDR2 from the germline V gene are SGHNT and YYREEE (reference sequence). The CDR3 sequence is 15 residues long. The V segment lost 4 bases and the J segment 3 bases; nucleotides outside the gene matches: 4.

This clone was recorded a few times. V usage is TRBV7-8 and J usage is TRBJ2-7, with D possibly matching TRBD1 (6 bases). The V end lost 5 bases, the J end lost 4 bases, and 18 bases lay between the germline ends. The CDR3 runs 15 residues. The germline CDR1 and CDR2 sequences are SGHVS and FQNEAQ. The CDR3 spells CASSPNPGAAYEQYF. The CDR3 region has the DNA TGTGCCAGCAGCCCCAACCCAGGGGCGGCTTACGAGCAGTACTTC.

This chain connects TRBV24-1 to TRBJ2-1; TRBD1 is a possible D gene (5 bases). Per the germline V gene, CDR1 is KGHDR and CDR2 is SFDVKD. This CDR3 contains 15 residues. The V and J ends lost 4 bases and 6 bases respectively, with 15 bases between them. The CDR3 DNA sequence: TGTGCCACCAGTGACGATTATCCAGGGTTCAATGAGCAGTTCTTC. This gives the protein CATSDDYPGFNEQFF.

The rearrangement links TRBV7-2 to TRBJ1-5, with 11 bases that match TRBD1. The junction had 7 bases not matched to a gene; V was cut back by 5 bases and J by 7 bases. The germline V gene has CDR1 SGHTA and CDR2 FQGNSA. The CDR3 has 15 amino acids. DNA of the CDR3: TGTGCCAGCAGCGATAGGACAGGGGGCGGCCAGCCCCAGCATTTT. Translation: CASSDRTGGGQPQHF.

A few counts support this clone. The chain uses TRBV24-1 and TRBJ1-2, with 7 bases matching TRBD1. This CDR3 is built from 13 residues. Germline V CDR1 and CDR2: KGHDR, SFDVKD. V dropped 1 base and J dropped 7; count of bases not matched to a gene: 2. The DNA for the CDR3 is TGTGCCACCAGTGATTTTTACAGGGGTGGCTACACCTTC. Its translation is CATSDFYRGGYTF.

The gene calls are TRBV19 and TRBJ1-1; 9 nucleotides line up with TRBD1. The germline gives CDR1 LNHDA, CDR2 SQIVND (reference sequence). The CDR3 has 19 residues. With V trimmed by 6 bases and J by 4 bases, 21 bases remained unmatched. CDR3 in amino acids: CASSITGTGKARGVTEAFF. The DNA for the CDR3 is TGTGCCAGTAGCATAACCGGGACAGGGAAGGCTCGAGGTGTCACTGAAGCTTTCTTT.

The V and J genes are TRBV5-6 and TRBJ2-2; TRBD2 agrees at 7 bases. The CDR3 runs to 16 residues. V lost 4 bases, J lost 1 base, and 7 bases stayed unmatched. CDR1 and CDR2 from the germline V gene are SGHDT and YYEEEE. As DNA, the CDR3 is TGTGCCAGCAGCGGAACTAGCGTCAGGAACACCGGGGAGCTGTTTTTT. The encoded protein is CASSGTSVRNTGELFF.

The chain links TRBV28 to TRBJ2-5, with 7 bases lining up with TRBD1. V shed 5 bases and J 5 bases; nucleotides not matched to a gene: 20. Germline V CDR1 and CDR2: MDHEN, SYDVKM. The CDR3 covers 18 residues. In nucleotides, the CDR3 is TGTGCCAGCAGTCTTGGGGACAGCACAAGAGTCGACATGGAGACCCAGTACTTC. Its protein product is CASSLGDSTRVDMETQYF.

DNA for the CDR3: TGTGCCAGCAGCCAAGTCTCAGGGAACACTGAAGCTTTCTTT. Translating gives CASSQVSGNTEAFF. J is TRBJ1-1 and V is TRBV3-1 (or the pseudogene TRBV3-2); D not certain. The CDR3 loop spans 14 amino acids. Germline V gene lookup returns CDR1 LGHDT and CDR2 YNNKEL (reference sequence). Trimming removed 1 base at V and 1 base at J, with 7 bases between.

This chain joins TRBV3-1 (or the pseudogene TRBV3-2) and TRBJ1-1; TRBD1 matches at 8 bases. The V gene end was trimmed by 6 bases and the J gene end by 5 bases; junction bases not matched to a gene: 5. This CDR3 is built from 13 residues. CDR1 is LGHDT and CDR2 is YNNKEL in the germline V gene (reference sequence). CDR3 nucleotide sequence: TGTGCCAGCAGAGAACAGGGGGGGACTGAAGCTTTCTTT. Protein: CASREQGGTEAFF.

The CDR3 DNA reads as TGTGCCAGCACCGGTGGGGGGCTAGCGGAAGAGACCCAGTACTTC. As protein: CASTGGGLAEETQYF. V gene TRBV7-2 combines with J gene TRBJ2-5; D might be TRBD2 (7 bases). V lost 7 bases, J lost 3 bases, and 18 bases lay in between. Germline V lookup: CDR1 SGHTA, CDR2 FQGNSA. The CDR3 contains 15 residues.

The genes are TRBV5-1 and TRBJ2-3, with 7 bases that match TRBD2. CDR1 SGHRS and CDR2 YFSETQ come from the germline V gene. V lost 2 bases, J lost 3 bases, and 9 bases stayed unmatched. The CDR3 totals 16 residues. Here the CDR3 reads CASSFRLRESTDTQYF. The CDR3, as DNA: TGCGCCAGCAGCTTTCGTCTGCGGGAGTCGACAGATACGCAGTATTTT. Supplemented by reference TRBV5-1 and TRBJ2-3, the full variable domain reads KAGVTQTPRYLIKTRGQQVTLSCSPISGHRSVSWYQQTPGQGLQFLFEYFSETQRNKGNFPGRFSGRQFSNSRSEMNVSTLELGDSALYLCASSFRLRESTDTQYFGPGTRLTVL.

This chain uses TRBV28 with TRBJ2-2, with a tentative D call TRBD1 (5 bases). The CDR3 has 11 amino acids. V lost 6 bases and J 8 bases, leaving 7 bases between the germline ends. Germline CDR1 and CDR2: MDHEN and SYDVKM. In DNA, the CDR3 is TGTGCCAGCAGGCGGACAGGGGAGCTGTTTTTT. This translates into CASRRTGELFF.

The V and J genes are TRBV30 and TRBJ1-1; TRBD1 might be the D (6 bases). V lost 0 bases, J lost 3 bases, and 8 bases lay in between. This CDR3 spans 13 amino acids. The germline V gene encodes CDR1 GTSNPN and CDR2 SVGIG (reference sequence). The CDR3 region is CAWSVRTDTEAFF. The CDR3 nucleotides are TGTGCCTGGAGTGTACGGACAGACACTGAAGCTTTCTTT.

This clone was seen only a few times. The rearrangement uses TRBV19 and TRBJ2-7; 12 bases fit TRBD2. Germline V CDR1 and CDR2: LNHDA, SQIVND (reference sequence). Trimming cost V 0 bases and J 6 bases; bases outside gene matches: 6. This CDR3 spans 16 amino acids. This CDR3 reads CASSIDQAGLAGEQYF. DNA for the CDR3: TGTGCCAGTAGTATAGACCAGGCGGGACTAGCGGGCGAGCAGTACTTC.

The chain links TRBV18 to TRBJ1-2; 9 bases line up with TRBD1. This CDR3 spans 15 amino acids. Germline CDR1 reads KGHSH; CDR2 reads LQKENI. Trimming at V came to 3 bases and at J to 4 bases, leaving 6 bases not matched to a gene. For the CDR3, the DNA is TGTGCCAGCTCACCGGCGACAGGGGGGGTCTATGGCTACACCTTC. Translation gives CASSPATGGVYGYTF.

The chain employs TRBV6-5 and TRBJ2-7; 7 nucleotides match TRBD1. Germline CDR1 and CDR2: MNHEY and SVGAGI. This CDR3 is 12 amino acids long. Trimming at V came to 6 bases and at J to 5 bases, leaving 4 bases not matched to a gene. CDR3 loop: CASRRDSNEQYF. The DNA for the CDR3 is TGTGCCAGCAGACGGGACAGCAACGAGCAGTACTTC.

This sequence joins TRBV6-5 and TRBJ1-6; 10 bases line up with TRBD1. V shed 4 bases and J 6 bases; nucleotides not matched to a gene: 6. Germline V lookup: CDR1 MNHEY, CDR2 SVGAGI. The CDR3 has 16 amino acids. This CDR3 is CASSSRDRGRNSPLHF. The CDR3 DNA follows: TGTGCCAGCAGTTCCCGGGACAGGGGTCGTAATTCACCCCTCCACTTT.

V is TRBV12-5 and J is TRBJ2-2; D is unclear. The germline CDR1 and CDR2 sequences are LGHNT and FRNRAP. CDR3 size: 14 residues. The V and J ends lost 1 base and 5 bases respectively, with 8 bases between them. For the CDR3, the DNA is TGTGCTAGTGGTTTGGCATCTAGTACCGGGGAGCTGTTTTTT. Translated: CASGLASSTGELFF.

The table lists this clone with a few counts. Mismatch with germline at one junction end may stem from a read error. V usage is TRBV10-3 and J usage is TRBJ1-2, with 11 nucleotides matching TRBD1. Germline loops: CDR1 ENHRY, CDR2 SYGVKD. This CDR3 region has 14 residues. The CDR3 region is CAISGPPGTGGSAF. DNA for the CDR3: TGTGCCATCAGTGGGCCCCCCGGGACAGGGGGTTCCGCCTTC.

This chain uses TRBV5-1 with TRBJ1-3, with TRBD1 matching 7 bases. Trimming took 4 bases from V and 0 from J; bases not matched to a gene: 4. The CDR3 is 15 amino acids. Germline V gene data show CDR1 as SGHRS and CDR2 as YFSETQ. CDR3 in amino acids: CASSPGQTSGNTIYF. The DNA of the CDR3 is TGCGCCAGCAGCCCGGGACAGACCTCTGGAAACACCATATATTTT.

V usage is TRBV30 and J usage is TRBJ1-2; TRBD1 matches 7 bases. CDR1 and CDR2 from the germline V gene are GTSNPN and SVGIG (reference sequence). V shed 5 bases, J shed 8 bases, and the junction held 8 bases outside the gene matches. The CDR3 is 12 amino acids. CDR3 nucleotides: TGTGCCTGGTCGGACAGGAATCGGGGCTACACCTTC. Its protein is CAWSDRNRGYTF.

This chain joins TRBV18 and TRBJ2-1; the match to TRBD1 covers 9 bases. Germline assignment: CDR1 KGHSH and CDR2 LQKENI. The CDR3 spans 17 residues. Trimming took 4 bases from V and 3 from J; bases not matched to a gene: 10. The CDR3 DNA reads TGTGCCAGCTCACAAATACAGGGGGCTGGAAGCTACAATGAGCAGTTCTTC. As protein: CASSQIQGAGSYNEQFF.

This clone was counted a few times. CDR3 in DNA: TGCGCCAGCAGCGCGGGGGGCGCATTTAACTATGGCTACACCTTC. Translation: CASSAGGAFNYGYTF. The V call is TRBV5-1, the J call TRBJ1-2; possibly TRBD1 for D (6 bases). The V end was cut by 4 bases, the J end by 1 base, with 14 bases between. The CDR3 contains 15 residues. CDR1 and CDR2 from the germline V gene are SGHRS and YFSETQ.

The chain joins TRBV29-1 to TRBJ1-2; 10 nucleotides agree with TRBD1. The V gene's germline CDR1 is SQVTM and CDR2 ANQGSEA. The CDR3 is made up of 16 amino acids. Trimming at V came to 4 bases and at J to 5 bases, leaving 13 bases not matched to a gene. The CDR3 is CSVGVRDRGQGYGYTF. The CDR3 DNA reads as TGCAGCGTTGGGGTGCGAGACAGGGGGCAGGGATATGGCTACACCTTC.